These T cell receptor beta chains were read from a single sample in a study of blood T cell repertoires in COVID-19. Sequencing used immunoSEQ multiplex PCR; TCRdb keeps in-frame clones, though not all of them. Counted here are about 200,000 clones, roughly nine tenths occurring once; the ten biggest clones make up 0.65% to 0.95%. Sequencing used peripheral blood. Receptors were obtained from an older woman with acute or convalescent COVID-19. Each CDR3 is given with its conserved first and last residue. Fields, in order: J gene, V gene, D gene, clone size, CDR3 protein, CDR3 DNA. The D gene is left open where the match is weak. A row's size may be missing; if present it is once, few, many or a size class.

J: TRBJ1-1; V: TRBV12-3/TRBV12-4; D: .; size: .; CDR3: CASSLGGRGEAFF; DNA: TGTGCCAGCAGTTTGGGGGGACGGGGTGAAGCTTTCTTT
J: TRBJ2-3; V: TRBV2; D: .; size: once; CDR3: CASSSTRTDTQYF; DNA: TGTGCCAGCAGTTCCACTCGCACAGATACGCAGTATTTT
J: TRBJ1-2; V: TRBV29-1; D: .; size: .; CDR3: CSVIVMGGGNGYTF; DNA: TGCAGCGTTATAGTAATGGGGGGTGGAAATGGCTACACCTTC
J: TRBJ2-5; V: TRBV6-5; D: .; size: .; CDR3: CASSKGRSGRETQYF; DNA: TGTGCCAGCAGCAAGGGGAGGTCAGGGAGGGAGACCCAGTACTTC
J: TRBJ2-5; V: TRBV27; D: TRBD2; size: .; CDR3: CASSGGETQYF; DNA: TGTGCCAGCAGCGGGGGGGAGACCCAGTACTTC
J: TRBJ2-1; V: TRBV7-9; D: .; size: once; CDR3: CASSLVRGNEQFF; DNA: TGTGCCAGCAGCTTAGTCAGGGGCAATGAGCAGTTCTTC
J: TRBJ2-7; V: TRBV10-1; D: .; size: .; CDR3: CASSESGGANPYEQYF; DNA: TGCGCCAGCAGTGAGTCAGGAGGGGCGAATCCCTACGAGCAGTACTTC
J: TRBJ1-3; V: TRBV19; D: .; size: .; CDR3: CASSIQVSGNTIYF; DNA: TGTGCCAGTAGTATCCAGGTCTCTGGAAACACCATATATTTT
J: TRBJ1-5; V: TRBV2; D: TRBD1; size: .; CDR3: CASSQDRGLQPQHF; DNA: TGTGCCAGCAGCCAGGACAGGGGGCTTCAGCCCCAGCATTTT
J: TRBJ2-7; V: TRBV19; D: .; size: .; CDR3: CASKVQAISSYEQYF; DNA: TGTGCCAGTAAAGTCCAGGCGATTAGCTCCTACGAGCAGTACTTC
J: TRBJ1-3; V: TRBV7-8; D: .; size: .; CDR3: CASSEGNTIYF; DNA: TGTGCCAGCAGCGAGGGAAACACCATATATTTT
J: TRBJ2-1; V: TRBV24-1; D: TRBD2; size: .; CDR3: CATSVRGRGNEQFF; DNA: TGTGCCACCAGTGTGCGCGGGAGGGGTAATGAGCAGTTCTTC
J: TRBJ2-1; V: TRBV4-2; D: TRBD2; size: .; CDR3: CASSQEAGTQAGAGNEQFF; DNA: TGTGCCAGCAGCCAAGAGGCAGGGACTCAAGCGGGAGCGGGGAATGAGCAGTTCTTC
J: TRBJ1-2; V: TRBV5-4; D: .; size: .; CDR3: CASSFDSNYGYTF; DNA: TGTGCCAGCAGCTTTGACAGTAACTATGGCTACACCTTC
J: TRBJ1-1; V: TRBV5-4; D: TRBD1; size: .; CDR3: CASSLDRGMWAFF; DNA: TGTGCCAGCAGCCTTGACAGGGGAATGTGGGCTTTCTTT
J: TRBJ2-1; V: TRBV7-3; D: .; size: once; CDR3: CASSLDSYNEQFF; DNA: TGTGCCAGCAGTCTGGACAGTTACAATGAGCAGTTCTTC
J: TRBJ1-2; V: TRBV5-1; D: .; size: .; CDR3: CASSPGGANYGYTF; DNA: TGCGCCAGCAGCCCGGGTGGGGCCAACTATGGCTACACCTTC
J: TRBJ1-1; V: TRBV6-2/TRBV6-3; D: .; size: .; CDR3: CASSYSSTGVNTEAFF; DNA: TGTGCCAGCAGTTACTCGAGTACGGGTGTGAACACTGAAGCTTTCTTT
J: TRBJ2-7; V: TRBV7-2; D: .; size: .; CDR3: CASSLTTGSYEQYF; DNA: TGTGCCAGCAGCTTAACAACGGGTTCCTACGAGCAGTACTTC
J: TRBJ2-3; V: TRBV7-8; D: .; size: .; CDR3: CASSLVDWLDTQYF; DNA: TGTGCCAGCAGCTTAGTTGACTGGTTAGATACGCAGTATTTT
J: TRBJ1-4; V: TRBV15; D: .; size: many; CDR3: CATSRQVREKLFF; DNA: TGTGCCACCAGCAGACAGGTTCGGGAAAAACTGTTTTTT
J: TRBJ1-6; V: TRBV27; D: TRBD1; size: few; CDR3: CASSPRDSNSPLHF; DNA: TGTGCCAGCAGTCCCCGGGACAGCAATTCACCCCTCCACTTT
J: TRBJ2-3; V: TRBV24-1; D: .; size: .; CDR3: CATSDPPGGSEGIAQYF; DNA: TGTGCCACCAGTGATCCCCCCGGGGGTAGTGAAGGAATAGCGCAGTATTTT
J: TRBJ1-1; V: TRBV7-2; D: .; size: .; CDR3: CASSLGVLTEAFF; DNA: TGTGCCAGCAGCCTCGGGGTCTTAACTGAAGCTTTCTTT
J: TRBJ1-1; V: TRBV11-3; D: TRBD1; size: .; CDR3: CASSKEGQKNTEAFF; DNA: TGTGCCAGCAGCAAGGAGGGACAGAAGAACACTGAAGCTTTCTTT
J: TRBJ2-5; V: TRBV3-1/TRBV3-2; D: .; size: .; CDR3: CASRSRGHGETQYF; DNA: TGTGCCAGCAGGTCACGGGGACACGGAGAGACCCAGTACTTC
J: TRBJ2-5; V: TRBV7-9; D: .; size: .; CDR3: CASSLLGETQYF; DNA: TGTGCCAGCAGTTTACTAGGAGAGACCCAGTACTTC
J: TRBJ1-2; V: TRBV18; D: .; size: once; CDR3: CASSPYWGHYGYTF; DNA: TGTGCCAGCTCACCATATTGGGGGCACTATGGCTACACCTTC
J: TRBJ2-7; V: TRBV7-3; D: .; size: .; CDR3: CASSLMGTASSYEQYF; DNA: TGTGCCAGCAGCTTAATGGGGACTGCAAGCTCCTACGAGCAGTACTTC
J: TRBJ1-1; V: TRBV18; D: .; size: .; CDR3: CASSAEQGTEAFF; DNA: TGTGCCAGCTCAGCGGAACAGGGAACTGAAGCTTTCTTT
J: TRBJ2-7; V: TRBV5-6; D: .; size: .; CDR3: CASSLPRGYEQYF; DNA: TGTGCCAGCAGCCTTCCCAGGGGCTACGAGCAGTACTTC
J: TRBJ1-2; V: TRBV7-9; D: .; size: .; CDR3: CASSLARQPYGYTF; DNA: TGTGCCAGCAGCTTAGCGCGACAGCCATATGGCTACACCTTC
J: TRBJ1-2; V: TRBV6-5; D: TRBD1; size: .; CDR3: CASSGTGALDYGYTF; DNA: TGTGCCAGTTCCGGGACAGGGGCGTTGGACTATGGCTACACCTTC
J: TRBJ2-3; V: TRBV7-2; D: .; size: .; CDR3: CASSLQRTDTQYF; DNA: TGTGCCAGCAGCTTACAGCGTACAGATACGCAGTATTTT
J: TRBJ2-3; V: TRBV7-3; D: .; size: .; CDR3: CASSLPSGILRGTQYF; DNA: TGTGCCAGCAGCTTACCGTCGGGGATACTCCGCGGTACGCAGTATTTT
J: TRBJ1-1; V: TRBV11-3; D: .; size: .; CDR3: CASSLSARGGSTEAFF; DNA: TGTGCCAGCAGCTTATCTGCTCGGGGAGGGAGCACTGAAGCTTTCTTT
J: TRBJ2-5; V: TRBV5-1; D: TRBD2; size: .; CDR3: CASSLAATGTSGGSKETQYF; DNA: TGCGCCAGCAGCTTGGCAGCTACTGGGACTAGCGGGGGGAGTAAGGAGACCCAGTACTTC
J: TRBJ1-1; V: TRBV2; D: TRBD1; size: .; CDR3: CASTSGQGIRYTEAFF; DNA: TGTGCCAGCACCAGTGGACAGGGGATACGATACACTGAAGCTTTCTTT
J: TRBJ1-6; V: TRBV3-1/TRBV3-2; D: .; size: .; CDR3: CASSQLGQGSPLHF; DNA: TGTGCCAGCAGCCAACTGGGGCAAGGTTCACCCCTCCACTTT
J: TRBJ2-3; V: TRBV6-5; D: .; size: .; CDR3: CASSGGDTDTQYF; DNA: TGTGCCAGCAGCGGCGGGGACACAGATACGCAGTATTTT
J: TRBJ2-7; V: TRBV29-1; D: .; size: few; CDR3: CSVEDSAWGQYF; DNA: TGCAGCGTTGAGGACAGTGCGTGGGGGCAGTACTTC
J: TRBJ2-7; V: TRBV19; D: .; size: .; CDR3: CATRTAGNEQYF; DNA: TGTGCCACCCGGACAGCCGGGAACGAGCAGTACTTC
J: TRBJ1-1; V: TRBV12-3/TRBV12-4; D: .; size: .; CDR3: CASSLVLNTEAFF; DNA: TGTGCCAGCAGTTTAGTATTGAACACTGAAGCTTTCTTT
J: TRBJ2-7; V: TRBV28; D: .; size: .; CDR3: CASSLSQGAGEQYF; DNA: TGTGCCAGCAGTTTATCACAGGGAGCCGGCGAGCAGTACTTC
J: TRBJ2-3; V: TRBV19; D: .; size: .; CDR3: CATASWGGTDTQYF; DNA: TGTGCCACCGCCTCCTGGGGGGGCACAGATACGCAGTATTTT
J: TRBJ1-6; V: TRBV5-1; D: .; size: .; CDR3: CASSGGRSSYNSPLHF; DNA: TGCGCCAGCAGCGGCGGCCGGAGCTCCTATAATTCACCCCTCCACTTT
J: TRBJ1-1; V: TRBV18; D: .; size: .; CDR3: CASSNSGGNTEAFF; DNA: TGTGCCAGCTCTAATTCAGGTGGGAACACTGAAGCTTTCTTT
J: TRBJ1-2; V: TRBV19; D: .; size: .; CDR3: CASRMGDRPYGYTF; DNA: TGTGCCAGTAGGATGGGTGACAGGCCTTATGGCTACACCTTC
J: TRBJ1-1; V: TRBV11-2; D: TRBD1; size: .; CDR3: CASSLTGGSTEAFF; DNA: TGTGCCAGCAGCCTCACAGGGGGGAGCACTGAAGCTTTCTTT
J: TRBJ1-2; V: TRBV21-1; D: .; size: .; CDR3: CASNWTGDYGYTF; DNA: TGTGCCAGCAATTGGACAGGGGACTATGGCTACACCTTC
J: TRBJ2-7; V: TRBV7-7; D: TRBD1; size: .; CDR3: CASSLGQGVGEQYF; DNA: TGTGCCAGCAGCTTAGGACAGGGGGTGGGGGAGCAGTACTTC